Below, 25 T cell receptor beta chains from the same sample are listed, as sequenced in a study of cytomegalovirus exposure and HLA in healthy donors. The PCR was carried out with 60 Vbeta primers and 13 Jbeta primers. Sequenced by immunoSEQ multiplex PCR; TCRdb stores in-frame clones only, minus some. The data contain about 160,000 clones, about 80% of them singletons. The sample was PBMCs. The receptors shown here come from a man younger than 35 in good health and CMV-seropositive.

J is TRBJ1-1 and V is TRBV5-4, with unresolved D. The V gene lost 1 base and the J gene lost 0 bases, with 4 bases spanning the gap. The CDR3 contains 13 residues. In germline, CDR1 is SGHNT, CDR2 YYREEE (reference sequence). This CDR3 is CASSLLLNTEAFF. DNA of the CDR3: TGTGCCAGCAGCTTGCTTCTGAACACTGAAGCTTTCTTT.

A note on this clone: One end of the junction varies from germline; a read error may be responsible. V is TRBV29-1 and J is TRBJ2-4, with a possible D match to TRBD2 (6 bases). Germline CDR1 and CDR2: SQVTM and ANQGSEA. The CDR3 is 16 amino acids. The CDR3 protein is CSVEEGVGLRANSQYF. The CDR3, as DNA: TGCAGCGTTGAAGAAGGGGTAGGACTACGGGCAAACAGTCAGTACTTC.

In this sample, this clone turned up once. This chain uses TRBV5-1 with TRBJ1-4, with D possibly matching TRBD1 (6 bases). There are 14 residues in the CDR3. V was cut by 4 bases and J by 4 bases, with 11 bases left in between. CDR1 is SGHRS and CDR2 is YFSETQ in the germline V gene. The CDR3: CASSIGQSNEKLFF. The DNA of the CDR3 is TGCGCCAGCAGCATCGGACAGAGTAATGAAAAACTGTTTTTT.

The chain uses TRBV27 and TRBJ2-1; D possibly corresponds to TRBD1 (5 bases). This CDR3 has 14 amino acids. Trimming took 3 bases from V and 8 from J, leaving 14 bases between them. Germline loops: CDR1 MNHEY, CDR2 SMNVEV (reference sequence). Written as DNA, the CDR3 is TGTGCCAGCAGTTTCTATCCAGGGATGGATGAGCAGTTCTTC. It translates to CASSFYPGMDEQFF.

The chain uses TRBV5-4 and TRBJ2-7, with TRBD2 as a possible D gene (7 bases). V lost 4 bases and J lost 6, with 14 bases in between. The CDR3 loop spans 13 amino acids. The germline V gene encodes CDR1 SGHNT and CDR2 YYREEE (reference sequence). This CDR3 is CASSGGGSAEQYF. CDR3 nucleotides: TGTGCCAGCAGCGGGGGCGGGAGCGCCGAGCAGTACTTC.

Here the CDR3 DNA reads TGTGCCAGCAGCTTGGATTGGGGACAGGTTAATTCACCCCTCCACTTT. Translating gives CASSLDWGQVNSPLHF. V is TRBV5-4 and J is TRBJ1-6, with 8 bases matching TRBD1. J was trimmed by 6 bases and V by 0 bases; bases with no gene match: 5. Germline assignment: CDR1 SGHNT and CDR2 YYREEE (reference sequence). The CDR3 totals 16 residues.

CDR3 region: CASSLGGRYEQYF. The CDR3 bases are TGTGCCAGCAGCTTGGGGGGGCGCTACGAGCAGTACTTC. The chain joins TRBV5-6 to TRBJ2-7; perhaps TRBD1 as D (6 bases). Looked up from germline, CDR1 is SGHDT and CDR2 is YYEEEE. This CDR3 comprises 13 residues. The V end was cut by 0 bases, the J end by 3 bases, with 7 bases between.

V and J are TRBV4-2 and TRBJ2-7, with 12 bases identical to TRBD2. CDR1 is LGHNA and CDR2 is YNFKEQ in the germline V gene. The CDR3 has 15 residues. After removal of 4 bases from V and 6 bases from J, the junction contained 7 bases not matched to a gene. CDR3: CASSLRLAGEGEQYF. The CDR3 DNA is TGTGCCAGCAGCCTTAGACTAGCGGGGGAGGGCGAGCAGTACTTC.

This sequence joins TRBV6-1 and TRBJ1-1; TRBD1 matches at 8 bases. CDR3 size: 14 residues. Germline loops: CDR1 MNHNS, CDR2 SASEGT. With 4 bases clipped from V and 7 bases from J, the junction kept 8 bases outside the gene matches. The CDR3 DNA is TGTGCCAGCAGTGTAGACAGGGGCGGCAGTGAAGCTTTCTTT. It is translated as CASSVDRGGSEAFF.

This clone was counted only a few times. The V and J genes are TRBV25-1 and TRBJ2-4; possibly TRBD2 for D (5 bases). Matching the DNA end better, TRBJ2-1 makes the J call doubtful. This CDR3 has 14 amino acids. Germline V CDR1 and CDR2: MGHDK, SYGVNS. The CDR3 protein is CASSEGRAVNEQFF. The CDR3 DNA sequence: TGTGCCAGCAGTGAAGGGCGGGCGGTCAATGAGCAGTTCTTC.

The J gene is TRBJ2-5, the V gene TRBV13; perhaps TRBD1 as D (6 bases). This CDR3 has 13 residues. CDR1 is PRHDT and CDR2 is FYEKMQ in the germline V gene (reference sequence). V was clipped by 4 bases and J by 2 bases, with 8 bases between them. The CDR3 sequence: CASSSTGQETQYF. CDR3 in DNA: TGTGCCAGCAGCTCGACAGGACAAGAGACCCAGTACTTC. Combining the CDR3 with reference TRBV13 and TRBJ2-5 gives the whole variable domain AAGVIQSPRHLIKEKRETATLKCYPIPRHDTVYWYQQGPGQDPQFLISFYEKMQSDKGSIPDRFSAQQFSDYHSELNMSSLELGDSALYFCASSSTGQETQYFGPGTRLLVL.

The chain couples TRBV2 to TRBJ2-3, with 15 bases aligning to TRBD2. Germline CDR1 and CDR2: SNHLY and FYNNEI. With V trimmed by 6 bases and J by 8 bases, 9 bases remained unmatched. The CDR3 runs 16 residues. The DNA of the CDR3 is TGTGCCAGCAGCGGAGCGGGACTAGCGGGAGGTGGTACGCAGTATTTT. Encoded protein: CASSGAGLAGGGTQYF. Looking up the rest from reference TRBV2 and TRBJ2-3 gives the full variable domain: EPEVTQTPSHQVTQMGQEVILRCVPISNHLYFYWYRQILGQKVEFLVSFYNNEISEKSEIFDDQFSVERPDGSNFTLKIRSTKLEDSAMYFCASSGAGLAGGGTQYFGPGTRLTVL.

Notes on this clone: Other nucleotide sequences in the sample specify the same CDR3. The chain links TRBV9 to TRBJ1-2; D is uncertain. The CDR3 has 13 amino acids. Germline-derived CDR1 and CDR2 are SGDLS and YYNGEE. With 0 bases removed from V and 0 bases from J, the gap between germline ends came to 3 bases. CDR3 nucleotide sequence: TGTGCCAGCAGCGTAGACTCTAACTATGGCTACACCTTC. Translation gives CASSVDSNYGYTF.

This clone was seen ten or more times. V usage is TRBV30 and J usage is TRBJ2-3; perhaps TRBD1 as D (6 bases). Trimming took off 5 bases at V and 6 bases at J, with 9 bases between the two ends. The CDR3 covers 11 residues. The germline V gene has CDR1 GTSNPN and CDR2 SVGIG (reference sequence). The CDR3 DNA sequence: TGTGCCTGGGGGACATCTGATACGCAGTATTTT. This gives the protein CAWGTSDTQYF.

The V and J genes are TRBV5-8 and TRBJ2-7, with D perhaps TRBD2 (6 bases). In germline, CDR1 is SGHTS, CDR2 YDEGEE. V was cut by 4 bases and J by 3 bases, with 11 bases left in between. This CDR3 is 13 amino acids long. The CDR3 reads CASSRGKDYEQYF. In DNA, the CDR3 is TGTGCCAGCAGCCGGGGGAAGGACTACGAGCAGTACTTC.

This clone has a single count. The chain has TRBV7-2 and TRBJ1-1, with 9 bases matching TRBD1. Germline V lookup: CDR1 SGHTA, CDR2 FQGNSA. The CDR3 has 18 amino acids. J was trimmed by 2 bases and V by 2 bases; bases with no gene match: 12. The CDR3 loop reads CASSLLGTGPASNTEAFF. The CDR3 region has the DNA TGTGCCAGCAGCTTACTCGGGACAGGGCCAGCATCAAACACTGAAGCTTTCTTT.

Points on this clone: The same CDR3 can be traced to other DNA sequences in this sample. V is TRBV5-1 and J is TRBJ1-1; D might be TRBD1 (5 bases). This CDR3 is 15 amino acids long. CDR1 and CDR2 from the germline V gene are SGHRS and YFSETQ. V was pared by 5 bases and J by 4 bases, with 18 bases between. CDR3 protein: CASRPHGGVGTEAFF. In nucleotides, the CDR3 is TGCGCCAGCAGACCGCACGGAGGGGTTGGCACTGAAGCTTTCTTT.

J is TRBJ1-4 and V is TRBV5-1, with D perhaps matching TRBD1 (5 bases). CDR3 length equals 12 residues. Trimming removed 2 bases from V and 8 bases from J, with 7 bases in between. From germline, CDR1 is SGHRS and CDR2 YFSETQ. The CDR3 coding sequence is TGCGCCAGCAGCTTAACAGGCGAAAAACTGTTTTTT. Translating gives CASSLTGEKLFF.

The gene calls are TRBV18 and TRBJ2-3, with TRBD2 identical over 9 bases. This CDR3 region has 15 residues. V trimming: 3 bases; J trimming: 3 bases; junction bases outside the gene matches: 4. Germline CDR1 is KGHSH and CDR2 is LQKENI. This CDR3 is CASSPIAGVTDTQYF. CDR3 sequence (DNA): TGTGCCAGCTCACCGATAGCGGGAGTTACAGATACGCAGTATTTT.

The chain combines TRBV19 with TRBJ1-5, with a possible D match to TRBD1 (5 bases). Germline assignment: CDR1 LNHDA and CDR2 SQIVND (reference sequence). The CDR3 totals 15 residues. V was shortened by 6 bases and J by 2 bases, with 14 bases between the two germline ends. CDR3 amino acids: CASRESGGGNQPQHF. The DNA for the CDR3 is TGTGCCAGTAGAGAATCCGGGGGGGGCAATCAGCCCCAGCATTTT.

This chain uses TRBV4-1 with TRBJ1-3; TRBD1 matches 11 bases. This CDR3 contains 17 residues. In germline, CDR1 is MGHRA, CDR2 YSYEKL. V was pared by 1 base and J by 1 base, with 3 bases of the junction left unmatched. The CDR3 protein is CASSQGTGGWSGNTIYF. The CDR3, as DNA: TGCGCCAGCAGCCAAGGGACAGGGGGCTGGTCTGGAAACACCATATATTTT.

The chain uses TRBV7-9 and TRBJ1-2; D uncertain. The germline V and J ends were trimmed by 3 bases and 1 base, with 9 bases remaining between them. The CDR3 extends over 14 amino acids. From germline, CDR1 is SEHNR and CDR2 FQNEAQ (reference sequence). CDR3 protein: CASSFDFRNYGYTF. The CDR3 region has the DNA TGTGCCAGCAGCTTCGACTTTCGTAACTATGGCTACACCTTC.

The chain carries TRBV11-3 and TRBJ2-6; D perhaps matches TRBD2 (5 bases). The V gene lost 1 base and the J gene lost 2 bases, with 6 bases spanning the gap. The germline gives CDR1 SGHNT, CDR2 YENEEA. CDR3 length equals 15 residues. For the CDR3, the DNA is TGTGCCAGCAGCTTAGGGACTCCTGGGGCCAACGTCCTGACTTTC. Translated, it gives CASSLGTPGANVLTF.

The rearrangement uses TRBV6-5 and TRBJ2-6, with a tentative D call TRBD1 (6 bases). Trimming stripped 2 bases from V and 2 bases from J, with 10 bases between. CDR3 size: 16 residues. Looked up from germline, CDR1 is MNHEY and CDR2 is SVGAGI. The DNA for the CDR3 is TGTGCCAGCAGTTACATTGGACAGACTGGGGCCAACGTCCTGACTTTC. Encoded protein: CASSYIGQTGANVLTF.

V is TRBV11-2 and J is TRBJ1-4; D unclear. This CDR3 is built from 15 residues. V lost 1 base and J 3 bases, leaving 9 bases between the germline ends. CDR1 is SGHAT, CDR2 FQNNGV, per germline. The CDR3 region is CASSLVGSSNEKLFF. For the CDR3, the DNA is TGTGCCAGCAGCTTAGTTGGGAGTTCTAATGAAAAACTGTTTTTT.